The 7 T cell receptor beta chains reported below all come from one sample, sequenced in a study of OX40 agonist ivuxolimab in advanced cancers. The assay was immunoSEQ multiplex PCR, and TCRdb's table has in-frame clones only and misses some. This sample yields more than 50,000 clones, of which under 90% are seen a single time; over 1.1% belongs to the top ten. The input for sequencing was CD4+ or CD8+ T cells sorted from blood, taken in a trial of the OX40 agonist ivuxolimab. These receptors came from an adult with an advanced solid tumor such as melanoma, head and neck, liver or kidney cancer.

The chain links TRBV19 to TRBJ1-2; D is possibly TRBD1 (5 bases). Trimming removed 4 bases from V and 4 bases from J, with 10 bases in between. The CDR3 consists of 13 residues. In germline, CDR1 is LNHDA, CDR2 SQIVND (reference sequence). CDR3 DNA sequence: TGTGCCAGTAGTAGGGCCGGGACCTATGGCTACACCTTC. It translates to CASSRAGTYGYTF.

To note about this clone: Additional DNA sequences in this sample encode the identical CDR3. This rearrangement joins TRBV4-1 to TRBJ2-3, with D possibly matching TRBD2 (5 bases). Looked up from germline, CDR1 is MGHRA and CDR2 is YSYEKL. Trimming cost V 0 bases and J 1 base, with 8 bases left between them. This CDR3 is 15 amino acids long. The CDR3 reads CASSQDSGGTDTQYF. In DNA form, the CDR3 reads TGCGCCAGCAGCCAAGATTCCGGGGGCACAGATACGCAGTATTTT.

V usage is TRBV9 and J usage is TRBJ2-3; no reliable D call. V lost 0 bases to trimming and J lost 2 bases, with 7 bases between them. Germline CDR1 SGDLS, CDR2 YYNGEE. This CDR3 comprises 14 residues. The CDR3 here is CASSVAALTDTQYF. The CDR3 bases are TGTGCCAGCAGCGTAGCAGCCCTCACAGATACGCAGTATTTT.

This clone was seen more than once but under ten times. The CDR3 loop is CASSPLRTGSGYTF. DNA of the CDR3: TGTGCCAGCAGCCCACTACGGACAGGGTCCGGCTACACCTTC. The chain combines TRBV7-8 with TRBJ1-2, with 8 bases aligning to TRBD1. CDR3 length: 14 residues. The germline V gene has CDR1 SGHVS and CDR2 FQNEAQ. The V gene end was trimmed by 5 bases and the J gene end by 8 bases; junction bases not matched to a gene: 10.

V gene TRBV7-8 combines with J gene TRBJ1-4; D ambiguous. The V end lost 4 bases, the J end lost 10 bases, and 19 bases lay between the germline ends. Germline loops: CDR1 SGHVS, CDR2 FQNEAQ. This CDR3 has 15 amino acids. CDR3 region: CASSSSATRAAKLFF. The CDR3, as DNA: TGTGCCAGCAGCTCTTCTGCCACTCGGGCCGCAAAACTGTTTTTT.

The CDR3 loop reads CASSGRTTLEETQYF. CDR3 nucleotide sequence: TGTGCCAGCAGCGGTCGGACTACCCTAGAAGAGACCCAGTACTTC. This sequence joins TRBV7-8 and TRBJ2-5, with D possibly TRBD2 on 6 matching bases. This CDR3 region has 15 residues. The germline CDR1 and CDR2 sequences are SGHVS and FQNEAQ. Trimming took 5 bases from V and 3 from J, leaving 16 bases between them.

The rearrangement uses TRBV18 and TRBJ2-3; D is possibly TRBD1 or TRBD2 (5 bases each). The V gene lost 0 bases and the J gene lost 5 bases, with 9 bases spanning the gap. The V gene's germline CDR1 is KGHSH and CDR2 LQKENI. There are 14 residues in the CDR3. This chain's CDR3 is CASSPPAGGDTQYF. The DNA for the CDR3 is TGTGCCAGCTCACCACCCGCTGGGGGAGATACGCAGTATTTT.